A few counts support the clone carrying this TCR beta chain. Assay: immunoSEQ multiplex PCR; the TCRdb copy retains only in-frame clones and omits some. The sample yields fewer than 200,000 clones, around 80% seen once. CDR1 and CDR2 from the germline V gene are SEHNR and FQNEAQ (reference sequence). Trimming pared 5 bases from V and 10 bases from J, leaving 23 bases between. The CDR3 consists of 15 residues. The sample belongs to a study of blood T cell repertoires in COVID-19. The sequenced material came from peripheral blood. This clonotype was obtained from an older woman with acute or convalescent COVID-19. The chain couples TRBV7-9 to TRBJ2-5; a possible D gene is TRBD1 (7 bases). The CDR3 DNA is TGTGCCAGCAGCCTCCGGAGGGGGCCAATAAGGGGCCAGTACTTC. Amino acids: CASSLRRGPIRGQYF.